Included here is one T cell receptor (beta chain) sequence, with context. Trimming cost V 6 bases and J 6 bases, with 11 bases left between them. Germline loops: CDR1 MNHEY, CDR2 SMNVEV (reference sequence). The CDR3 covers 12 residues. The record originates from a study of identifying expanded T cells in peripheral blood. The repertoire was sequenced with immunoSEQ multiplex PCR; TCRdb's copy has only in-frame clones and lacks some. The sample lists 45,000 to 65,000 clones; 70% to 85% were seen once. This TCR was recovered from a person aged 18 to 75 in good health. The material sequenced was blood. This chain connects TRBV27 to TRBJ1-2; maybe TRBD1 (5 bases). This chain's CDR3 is CASREAGHGYTF. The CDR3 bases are TGTGCCAGCAGGGAGGCGGGACATGGCTACACCTTC.